This T cell receptor beta chain was retrieved from a study of blood T cell repertoires in COVID-19. Whole-study context: The origin of the acute and convalescent COVID-19 samples was the United States, Italy and Spain. T cells, B-cell-depleted T cells, or PBMCs provided the cDNA or gDNA that served as material.

Per germline, CDR1 MDHEN and CDR2 SYDVKM. CDR3 size: 16 residues. The V gene end was trimmed by 2 bases and the J gene end by 8 bases; junction bases not matched to a gene: 7. Sequencing used immunoSEQ multiplex PCR; TCRdb keeps in-frame clones, though not all of them. Of 120,000 to 150,000 clones in the sample, about 81% were seen once. The sequenced material came from peripheral blood. This receptor was obtained from a woman older than 75 with acute or convalescent COVID-19. V is TRBV28 and J is TRBJ1-4; 11 nucleotides match TRBD1. This chain's CDR3 is CASSLRTGGLREKLFF. The CDR3 DNA is TGTGCCAGCAGTTTAAGGACAGGGGGCCTTCGGGAAAAACTGTTTTTT.